This entry lists 32 T cell receptor beta chains sequenced from one sample in a study of blood T cell repertoires in COVID-19. Sequencing used immunoSEQ multiplex PCR; TCRdb keeps in-frame clones, though not all of them. In the table there are around 250,000 clones, approximately 83% of which are singletons. The sequenced sample was PBMCs or T cells enriched from blood (not recorded which). These receptors came from a woman between 45 and 65 years old who had recovered from COVID-19.

This clone has more than one count but fewer than ten. This sequence joins TRBV5-4 and TRBJ2-1; tentative D call: TRBD2 (5 bases). The germline V and J ends were trimmed by 4 bases and 10 bases, with 12 bases remaining between them. Per germline, CDR1 SGHNT and CDR2 YYREEE (reference sequence). The CDR3 consists of 12 residues. In DNA, the CDR3 is TGTGCCAGCAGCCCAGGAGCGGACGAGCAGTTCTTC. Protein sequence: CASSPGADEQFF.

The CDR3, as DNA: TGCAGCGTAGGGAATAGCGGGAGATCGGAGACCCAGTACTTC. This translates into CSVGNSGRSETQYF. V is TRBV29-1 and J is TRBJ2-5; TRBD2 aligns across 9 bases. The CDR3 runs to 14 residues. Germline assignment: CDR1 SQVTM and CDR2 ANQGSEA. V dropped 6 bases and J dropped 5; count of bases not matched to a gene: 10.

This chain links TRBV4-1 with TRBJ2-7, with 11 bases fitting TRBD2. The CDR3 is 15 residues long. The V and J ends lost 1 base and 1 base, in that order; junction bases with no gene match: 0. The germline CDR1 and CDR2 sequences are MGHRA and YSYEKL. This CDR3 is CASSQGLAGSYEQYF. For the CDR3, the DNA is TGCGCCAGCAGCCAAGGACTAGCGGGATCCTACGAGCAGTACTTC.

The V and J genes are TRBV11-2 and TRBJ2-1; 9 bases line up with TRBD2. This CDR3 has 18 residues. Germline lookup yields CDR1 SGHAT and CDR2 FQNNGV. With V trimmed by 0 bases and J by 3 bases, 9 bases remained unmatched. CDR3 DNA sequence: TGTGCCAGCAGCTTAGAGAGGACGGCGGGAGGGTACTACAATGAGCAGTTCTTC. Its protein product is CASSLERTAGGYYNEQFF.

This rearrangement joins TRBV6-5 to TRBJ2-5, with 8 bases identical to TRBD1. The CDR3 has 14 residues. J gave up 3 bases and V 0 bases, and 0 bases lay outside the gene matches. Germline lookup yields CDR1 MNHEY and CDR2 SVGAGI. CDR3 bases: TGTGCCAGCAGTTACTCGGACAGGGAAGAGACCCAGTACTTC. Translated: CASSYSDREETQYF.

This rearrangement joins TRBV5-1 to TRBJ2-5; TRBD2 might be the D (6 bases). Germline V CDR1 and CDR2: SGHRS, YFSETQ. V was pared by 2 bases and J by 1 base, with 9 bases between. The CDR3 is 14 residues long. CDR3 protein: CASSFRGTQETQYF. The DNA of the CDR3 is TGCGCCAGCAGCTTTCGCGGGACCCAAGAGACCCAGTACTTC.

The chain has TRBV5-6 and TRBJ2-1; 7 bases are shared with TRBD2. The germline CDR1 and CDR2 sequences are SGHDT and YYEEEE. Unmatched junction bases numbered 4, after V lost 0 bases and J lost 4 bases. CDR3 length: 15 amino acids. CDR3 protein: CASSLELAMYNEQFF. CDR3 DNA sequence: TGTGCCAGCAGCTTGGAACTAGCGATGTACAATGAGCAGTTCTTC.

The V and J genes are TRBV5-1 and TRBJ2-5, with 12 bases lining up with TRBD1. Germline CDR1 SGHRS, CDR2 YFSETQ. This CDR3 spans 15 amino acids. With 6 bases clipped from V and 5 bases from J, the junction kept 8 bases outside the gene matches. CDR3 loop: CASMDGTGGRETQYF. CDR3 coding DNA: TGCGCCAGCATGGACGGGACAGGGGGCAGGGAGACCCAGTACTTC.

The chain recombines TRBV28 with TRBJ2-1; 10 bases align to TRBD2. The ends lost 2 bases at V and 10 bases at J; junction bases unmatched: 5. CDR1 is MDHEN and CDR2 is SYDVKM in the germline V gene. This CDR3 is 14 amino acids long. The CDR3 loop is CASSLSGRAWEQFF. The DNA of the CDR3 is TGTGCCAGCAGTTTAAGCGGGAGGGCCTGGGAGCAGTTCTTC. Full variable domain (remainder filled in from reference TRBV28 and TRBJ2-1): DVKVTQSSRYLVKRTGEKVFLECVQDMDHENMFWYRQDPGLGLRLIYFSYDVKMKEKGDIPEGYSVSREKKERFSLILESASTNQTSMYLCASSLSGRAWEQFFGPGTRLTVL.

The chain carries TRBV9 and TRBJ2-7; 10 bases map to TRBD1. CDR1 and CDR2 from the germline V gene are SGDLS and YYNGEE. The CDR3 contains 14 residues. J lost 4 bases, V lost 3 bases, and 4 bases had no gene match. In nucleotides, the CDR3 is TGTGCCAGCAGCGATGGGGACAGGGGTTACGAGCAGTACTTC. Encoded protein: CASSDGDRGYEQYF.

This chain links TRBV27 with TRBJ1-5, with unresolved D. Germline V lookup: CDR1 MNHEY, CDR2 SMNVEV (reference sequence). V lost 6 bases and J 1 base, leaving 10 bases between the germline ends. The CDR3 has 14 amino acids. Here the CDR3 DNA reads TGTGCCAGCAGCCCGGCAGGAAGCAATCAGCCCCAGCATTTT. Its protein is CASSPAGSNQPQHF.

The CDR3 sequence: CASSKRTRGTSGSLRDEQFF. In nucleotides, the CDR3 is TGTGCCAGCAGTAAAAGAACCAGAGGGACTAGCGGTTCTCTCAGGGATGAGCAGTTCTTC. This sequence joins TRBV27 and TRBJ2-1; 11 bases line up with TRBD2. Per the germline V gene, CDR1 is MNHEY and CDR2 is SMNVEV (reference sequence). This CDR3 is built from 20 residues. Trimming cost V 5 bases and J 8 bases; bases outside gene matches: 23.

This chain joins TRBV3-1 (or the pseudogene TRBV3-2) and TRBJ1-3; 7 positions agree with TRBD1. Germline V lookup: CDR1 LGHDT, CDR2 YNNKEL (reference sequence). The CDR3 is 13 amino acids. V lost 3 bases to trimming and J lost 4 bases; unmatched junction nucleotides: 0. CDR3 residues: CASSQGQGNTIYF. CDR3 coding DNA: TGTGCCAGCAGCCAGGGACAGGGAAACACCATATATTTT.

The rearrangement links TRBV5-5 to TRBJ1-4, with unresolved D. The germline V and J ends were trimmed by 1 base and 3 bases, with 4 bases remaining between them. CDR1 SGHKS and CDR2 YYEKEE come from the germline V gene (reference sequence). This CDR3 has 13 residues. The CDR3 region is CASSLLPNEKLFF. CDR3 DNA: TGTGCCAGCAGCTTGCTCCCTAATGAAAAACTGTTTTTT.

This chain joins TRBV4-1 and TRBJ2-7; D remains unclear. Trimming shortened V by 1 base and J by 0 bases, and 7 bases separated the two germline ends. Germline V CDR1 and CDR2: MGHRA, YSYEKL. This CDR3 is built from 14 residues. The CDR3 nucleotides read TGCGCCAGCAGCCAAGGGGCCAGCTCCTACGAGCAGTACTTC. It yields the protein CASSQGASSYEQYF.

The chain has TRBV11-3 and TRBJ2-2, with 8 bases identical to TRBD2. There are 15 residues in the CDR3. J was trimmed by 4 bases and V by 5 bases; bases with no gene match: 6. Germline values: CDR1 SGHNT, CDR2 YENEEA. The CDR3 nucleotides read TGTGCCAGCAGCGGTAGCGGGGTGGGCACCGGGGAGCTGTTTTTT. Translated, it gives CASSGSGVGTGELFF.

J is TRBJ2-3 and V is TRBV4-2; 8 bases match TRBD2. Germline assignment: CDR1 LGHNA and CDR2 YNFKEQ. The CDR3 spans 17 residues. The ends lost 0 bases at V and 4 bases at J; junction bases unmatched: 9. In nucleotides, the CDR3 is TGTGCCAGCAGCCAAGATGGGGCGGGAGGTCCGCCAGATACGCAGTATTTT. Protein: CASSQDGAGGPPDTQYF.

This sequence joins TRBV7-2 and TRBJ2-3; tentatively, D is TRBD2 (5 bases). This CDR3 comprises 16 residues. The V and J ends lost 5 bases and 8 bases respectively, with 23 bases between them. Germline CDR1 reads SGHTA; CDR2 reads FQGNSA. CDR3 sequence (DNA): TGTGCCAGCAGCCGGGGATTACTTCGGATGGAAGGTACGCAGTATTTT. As protein: CASSRGLLRMEGTQYF.

The chain couples TRBV6-4 to TRBJ1-1; 7 positions agree with TRBD1. V gave up 4 bases and J gave up 0 bases; unmatched junction bases: 14. The CDR3 is 18 amino acids. The germline V gene has CDR1 MRHNA and CDR2 SNTAGT. As DNA, the CDR3 is TGTGCCAGCAGTGCGACAGGGCCCGAACCGAGACTGAACACTGAAGCTTTCTTT. Protein product: CASSATGPEPRLNTEAFF.

The gene calls are TRBV11-3 and TRBJ2-1; perhaps TRBD1 as D (5 bases). Germline CDR1 reads SGHNT; CDR2 reads YENEEA. The length of the CDR3 is 14 residues. Trimming shortened V by 6 bases and J by 10 bases, and 19 bases separated the two germline ends. The CDR3 DNA sequence: TGTGCCAGCAGGGATCAAGCAGGGTCCCGCGAGCAGTTCTTC. It specifies CASRDQAGSREQFF.

The chain joins TRBV3-1 (or the pseudogene TRBV3-2) to TRBJ2-7; no reliable D call. CDR3 size: 14 residues. The V and J ends lost 0 bases and 6 bases respectively, with 12 bases between them. Germline V gene sequence: CDR1 LGHDT, CDR2 YNNKEL (reference sequence). The CDR3 DNA reads as TGTGCCAGCAGCCAAGATCTAAAGATACGCGAGCAGTACTTC. As protein: CASSQDLKIREQYF.

Concerning this clone: With a much larger clone just one base away, this may be a read error. This chain connects TRBV28 to TRBJ1-5, with D maybe TRBD1 (6 bases). Germline values: CDR1 MDHEN, CDR2 SYDVKM. The CDR3 length is 15 residues. Trimming pared 6 bases from V and 0 bases from J, leaving 12 bases between. CDR3 in DNA: TGTGCCAGCAGCCCCGGGACACATAGCAATCAGCCCCAGCATTTT. Translating it yields CASSPGTHSNQPQHF.

This sequence joins TRBV28 and TRBJ1-5, with 11 positions matching TRBD1. V lost 1 base to trimming and J lost 4 bases; unmatched junction nucleotides: 3. The CDR3 contains 16 residues. Germline assignment: CDR1 MDHEN and CDR2 SYDVKM. CDR3 nucleotides: TGTGCCAGCAGTTTATACGGGACAGGGGGGAATCAGCCCCAGCATTTT. Encoded protein: CASSLYGTGGNQPQHF.

Points on this clone: Other DNA sequences in the sample encode the same CDR3. V usage is TRBV12-3 or TRBV12-4 and J usage is TRBJ2-1, with D maybe TRBD1 (5 bases). The CDR3 extends over 13 amino acids. V lost 2 bases, J lost 6 bases, and 8 bases lay in between. The CDR3 sequence: CASSLQGSNEQFF. In DNA form, the CDR3 reads TGTGCCAGCAGTTTACAGGGAAGCAATGAGCAGTTCTTC.

J is TRBJ1-1 and V is TRBV2; TRBD1 might be the D (6 bases). Trimming removed 6 bases at V and 5 bases at J, with 13 bases between. CDR3 length: 13 amino acids. Germline-derived CDR1 and CDR2 are SNHLY and FYNNEI. CDR3 sequence: CASRAGVWTEAFF. As DNA, the CDR3 is TGTGCCAGCAGAGCAGGGGTATGGACTGAAGCTTTCTTT. The full variable domain, completed using reference TRBV2 and TRBJ1-1, is EPEVTQTPSHQVTQMGQEVILRCVPISNHLYFYWYRQILGQKVEFLVSFYNNEISEKSEIFDDQFSVERPDGSNFTLKIRSTKLEDSAMYFCASRAGVWTEAFFGQGTRLTVV.

This rearrangement joins TRBV28 to TRBJ2-1; D is possibly TRBD2 (5 bases). V lost 2 bases and J lost 0, with 8 bases in between. There are 15 residues in the CDR3. CDR1 is MDHEN, CDR2 SYDVKM, per germline. CDR3: CASSLPSFSYNEQFF. In DNA, the CDR3 is TGTGCCAGCAGTTTACCTAGCTTCTCCTACAATGAGCAGTTCTTC. Looking up the rest from reference TRBV28 and TRBJ2-1 gives the full variable domain: DVKVTQSSRYLVKRTGEKVFLECVQDMDHENMFWYRQDPGLGLRLIYFSYDVKMKEKGDIPEGYSVSREKKERFSLILESASTNQTSMYLCASSLPSFSYNEQFFGPGTRLTVL.

The chain has TRBV28 and TRBJ1-4; D is unclear. The CDR3 has 15 amino acids. Trimming cost V 8 bases and J 4 bases, with 17 bases left between them. CDR1 and CDR2 (germline): MDHEN, SYDVKM. In DNA form, the CDR3 reads TGTGCCAGCTCGGACCTCAGCCGGGGTAATGAAAAACTGTTTTTT. It translates to CASSDLSRGNEKLFF.

V and J are TRBV28 and TRBJ2-1; 10 nucleotides align to TRBD2. With V trimmed by 5 bases and J by 8 bases, 18 bases remained unmatched. This CDR3 has 18 residues. Germline V gene lookup returns CDR1 MDHEN and CDR2 SYDVKM. Written as DNA, the CDR3 is TGTGCCAGCAGTCCGCTAGGGACTAGCGAGCGGACTGGCGATGAGCAGTTCTTC. It is translated as CASSPLGTSERTGDEQFF.

The genes are TRBV19 and TRBJ2-5, with D possibly matching TRBD1 (6 bases). V gave up 3 bases and J gave up 3 bases, with 11 bases separating them. The CDR3 is 14 residues long. In germline, CDR1 is LNHDA, CDR2 SQIVND (reference sequence). The CDR3 DNA is TGTGCCAGTAGTATGGACAGAGATAAAGAGACCCAGTACTTC. Its protein product is CASSMDRDKETQYF. Full variable domain (missing parts from reference TRBV19 and TRBJ2-5): DGGITQSPKYLFRKEGQNVTLSCEQNLNHDAMYWYRQDPGQGLRLIYYSQIVNDFQKGDIAEGYSVSREKKESFPLTVTSAQKNPTAFYLCASSMDRDKETQYFGPGTRLLVL.

The chain joins TRBV5-5 to TRBJ2-5; possibly TRBD2 for D (5 bases). This CDR3 spans 14 amino acids. The V end was cut by 4 bases, the J end by 5 bases, with 15 bases between. CDR1 and CDR2 from the germline V gene are SGHKS and YYEKEE (reference sequence). The CDR3 region is CASSHQSEGETQYF. Written as DNA, the CDR3 is TGTGCCAGCAGCCACCAGAGCGAGGGTGAGACCCAGTACTTC. The full variable domain, rest sourced from reference TRBV5-5 and TRBJ2-5, is DAGVTQSPTHLIKTRGQQVTLRCSPISGHKSVSWYQQVLGQGPQFIFQYYEKEERGRGNFPDRFSARQFPNYSSELNVNALLLGDSALYLCASSHQSEGETQYFGPGTRLLVL.

This clone was seen just once. The rearrangement links TRBV7-6 to TRBJ2-1; 12 positions match TRBD2. CDR3 length equals 16 residues. Germline CDR1 reads SGHVS; CDR2 reads FNYEAQ. Trimming removed 4 bases from V and 4 bases from J; junction bases left unmatched: 5. The CDR3 coding sequence is TGTGCCAGCAGCTCCGTCGGACTAGCGGGGTACAATGAGCAGTTCTTC. This gives the protein CASSSVGLAGYNEQFF. Filled out from reference TRBV7-6 and TRBJ2-1, the complete variable domain reads GAGVSQSPRYKVTKRGQDVALRCDPISGHVSLYWYRQALGQGPEFLTYFNYEAQQDKSGLPNDRFSAERPEGSISTLTIQRTEQRDSAMYRCASSSVGLAGYNEQFFGPGTRLTVL.

The chain combines TRBV19 with TRBJ1-5; 9 bases match TRBD1. CDR1 and CDR2 (germline): LNHDA, SQIVND (reference sequence). Trimming removed 5 bases from V and 7 bases from J; junction bases left unmatched: 9. This CDR3 has 15 amino acids. In DNA form, the CDR3 reads TGTGCCAGTAGTTCTCACTGGACAGGGGAACAGCCCCAGCATTTT. Protein: CASSSHWTGEQPQHF. The full variable domain, rest sourced from reference TRBV19 and TRBJ1-5, is DGGITQSPKYLFRKEGQNVTLSCEQNLNHDAMYWYRQDPGQGLRLIYYSQIVNDFQKGDIAEGYSVSREKKESFPLTVTSAQKNPTAFYLCASSSHWTGEQPQHFGDGTRLSIL.